The 19 T cell receptor beta chains below all came from one sample that was sequenced in a study of T cell changes during pregnancy in multiple sclerosis. Measured with immunoSEQ multiplex PCR; TCRdb has only the in-frame clones, and not every one. The sample carries approximately 100,000 clones, around 90% recorded once. Sequenced material: peripheral blood, taken after pregnancy. Receptors originate from a female donor in good health, enrolled as a control in a pregnancy study.

Here the CDR3 DNA reads TGTGCCAGCAGCTTACTGTTCAGATCCACTGAGCAGTTCTTC. Translation gives CASSLLFRSTEQFF. The chain carries TRBV7-2 and TRBJ2-1; D remains unclear. Germline values: CDR1 SGHTA, CDR2 FQGNSA. V was trimmed by 2 bases and J by 9 bases, leaving 14 bases between them. There are 14 residues in the CDR3.

The rearrangement uses TRBV7-6 and TRBJ2-3; a possible D gene is TRBD2 (7 bases). V dropped 5 bases and J dropped 0 bases, with 15 bases sitting between them. CDR1 and CDR2 from the germline V gene are SGHVS and FNYEAQ. The CDR3 covers 16 residues. The CDR3 spells CASSRGAVGSTDTQYF. The CDR3 DNA sequence: TGTGCCAGCAGCCGGGGGGCCGTCGGTAGCACAGATACGCAGTATTTT.

The gene calls are TRBV5-4 and TRBJ2-7, with TRBD1 matching over 7 bases. The CDR3 length is 15 residues. Losses at the gene ends were 1 base for V and 6 bases for J; bases not matched to a gene: 10. Germline V gives CDR1 SGHNT, CDR2 YYREEE (reference sequence). The CDR3 DNA follows: TGTGCCAGCAGCTTGATGGGGACAGCCTCGGGCGAGCAGTACTTC. The encoded protein is CASSLMGTASGEQYF.

The chain is built from TRBV19 and TRBJ2-7; the D gene is possibly TRBD1 (6 bases). V was pared by 10 bases and J by 3 bases, with 16 bases between. CDR3 size: 13 residues. Germline loops: CDR1 LNHDA, CDR2 SQIVND (reference sequence). The CDR3 protein is CATGQTGIYEQYF. CDR3 DNA: TGTGCCACCGGACAAACAGGGATCTACGAGCAGTACTTC.

This rearrangement joins TRBV21-1 to TRBJ2-7; TRBD1 is the table's D call and was not checked against the DNA. TRBV21-1 is described as a pseudogene. This CDR3 contains 14 residues. CDR3: CASSTRQGHYEQYF. The DNA for the CDR3 is TGTGCCAGCAGCACCCGACAGGGGCACTACGAGCAGTACTTC.

This clone was recorded only once. The V gene is TRBV15, the J gene TRBJ2-7; D gene unclear. This CDR3 has 12 residues. Germline-derived CDR1 and CDR2 are LNHNV and YYDKDF (reference sequence). V was trimmed by 3 bases and J by 5 bases, leaving 8 bases between them. The CDR3 region has the DNA TGTGCCACCAGCAGTAGAGGTAACGAGCAGTACTTC. This codes for CATSSRGNEQYF.

This chain links TRBV5-1 with TRBJ2-5; TRBD2 matches 10 bases. Losses at the gene ends were 3 bases for V and 1 base for J; bases not matched to a gene: 3. The CDR3 consists of 15 residues. Per the germline V gene, CDR1 is SGHRS and CDR2 is YFSETQ. CDR3 residues: CASSWSGGGQETQYF. CDR3 nucleotides: TGCGCCAGCAGCTGGAGCGGGGGGGGCCAAGAGACCCAGTACTTC.

This chain connects TRBV5-1 to TRBJ1-4; 8 bases fit TRBD1. Germline V gene data show CDR1 as SGHRS and CDR2 as YFSETQ. V lost 7 bases, J lost 7 bases, and 9 bases stayed unmatched. The CDR3 runs 14 residues. The CDR3 coding sequence is TGCGCCAGCGGTGACCAGGGGGCGCCTGAAAAACTGTTTTTT. It translates to CASGDQGAPEKLFF.

The gene calls are TRBV5-1 and TRBJ2-2; tentatively, D is TRBD1 (5 bases). Trimming took 6 bases from V and 0 from J, leaving 12 bases between them. Per the germline V gene, CDR1 is SGHRS and CDR2 is YFSETQ. CDR3 length equals 15 residues. CDR3 in amino acids: CASMPGQTNTGELFF. In DNA, the CDR3 is TGCGCCAGCATGCCAGGACAAACGAACACCGGGGAGCTGTTTTTT.

The chain carries TRBV10-3 and TRBJ1-2; TRBD1 matches at 8 bases. V trimming: 6 bases; J trimming: 6 bases; junction bases outside the gene matches: 18. The CDR3 extends over 17 amino acids. CDR1 is ENHRY and CDR2 is SYGVKD in the germline V gene. This CDR3 is CAISSGPFDRGEDGYTF. CDR3 DNA sequence: TGTGCCATCAGCAGTGGGCCTTTCGACAGGGGAGAAGATGGCTACACCTTC.

The V gene is TRBV7-9, the J gene TRBJ1-2; D is ambiguous. The CDR3 is 14 residues long. V lost 2 bases to trimming and J lost 0 bases, with 7 bases between them. The V gene's germline CDR1 is SEHNR and CDR2 FQNEAQ (reference sequence). CDR3 sequence reads: CASSLRGANYGYTF. As DNA, the CDR3 is TGTGCCAGCAGCTTACGAGGAGCTAACTATGGCTACACCTTC. The full variable domain, with the rest looked up from reference TRBV7-9 and TRBJ1-2, is DTGVSQNPRHKITKRGQNVTFRCDPISEHNRLYWYRQTLGQGPEFLTYFQNEAQLEKSRLLSDRFSAERPKGSFSTLEIQRTEQGDSAMYLCASSLRGANYGYTFGSGTRLTVV.

The J gene is TRBJ1-4, the V gene TRBV28, with TRBD1 identical over 7 bases. CDR1 MDHEN and CDR2 SYDVKM come from the germline V gene. The CDR3 runs to 14 residues. The J segment lost 8 bases and the V segment lost 5 bases, leaving 8 bases of the junction unmatched. The CDR3: CASSQGDSGEKLFF. CDR3 coding DNA: TGTGCCAGCAGTCAAGGGGACAGCGGAGAAAAACTGTTTTTT.

V gene TRBV5-1 combines with J gene TRBJ2-7, with D possibly TRBD1 on 6 matching bases. This CDR3 spans 15 amino acids. With 0 bases removed from V and 4 bases from J, the gap between germline ends came to 14 bases. Germline V gene lookup returns CDR1 SGHRS and CDR2 YFSETQ. The CDR3 bases are TGCGCCAGCAGCTTGGAGGTGGGGGCTGGATACGAGCAGTACTTC. Its translation is CASSLEVGAGYEQYF. The full variable domain, completed using reference TRBV5-1 and TRBJ2-7, is KAGVTQTPRYLIKTRGQQVTLSCSPISGHRSVSWYQQTPGQGLQFLFEYFSETQRNKGNFPGRFSGRQFSNSRSEMNVSTLELGDSALYLCASSLEVGAGYEQYFGPGTRLTVT.

There are a few counts of this clone. The rearrangement links TRBV5-6 to TRBJ1-5; maybe TRBD1 (5 bases). Germline values: CDR1 SGHDT, CDR2 YYEEEE. V was trimmed by 4 bases and J by 4 bases, leaving 6 bases between them. The CDR3 sequence is 12 residues long. Written as DNA, the CDR3 is TGTGCCAGCAGCACAGGAAATCAGCCCCAGCATTTT. It translates to CASSTGNQPQHF. Using reference TRBV5-6 and TRBJ1-5 for the parts outside the CDR3, the full variable domain is DAGVTQSPTHLIKTRGQQVTLRCSPKSGHDTVSWYQQALGQGPQFIFQYYEEEERQRGNFPDRFSGHQFPNYSSELNVNALLLGDSALYLCASSTGNQPQHFGDGTRLSIL.

The chain joins TRBV29-1 to TRBJ2-1; 9 bases are shared with TRBD1. V lost 6 bases, J lost 6 bases, and 6 bases stayed unmatched. This CDR3 spans 13 amino acids. Looked up from germline, CDR1 is SQVTM and CDR2 is ANQGSEA. The CDR3 here is CSVGTGRGNEQFF. CDR3 coding DNA: TGCAGCGTCGGGACAGGGAGGGGCAATGAGCAGTTCTTC.

This chain connects TRBV5-4 to TRBJ1-2, with D tentatively TRBD1 (5 bases). V gave up 2 bases and J gave up 8 bases, with 19 bases separating them. The germline V gene has CDR1 SGHNT and CDR2 YYREEE (reference sequence). The CDR3 has 15 amino acids. CDR3 loop: CASSLTLPGREGYTF. In nucleotides, the CDR3 is TGTGCCAGCAGCTTAACTTTACCAGGGAGGGAAGGCTACACCTTC.

The chain has TRBV27 and TRBJ2-3, with D unclear. The germline V and J ends were trimmed by 3 bases and 0 bases, with 4 bases remaining between them. The CDR3 length is 13 residues. Per the germline V gene, CDR1 is MNHEY and CDR2 is SMNVEV (reference sequence). The CDR3 spells CASSFRSTDTQYF. The CDR3 DNA reads as TGTGCCAGCAGTTTCAGAAGCACAGATACGCAGTATTTT.

The V call is TRBV7-8, the J call TRBJ2-5; 9 bases agree with TRBD2. Trimming at V came to 2 bases and at J to 5 bases, leaving 12 bases not matched to a gene. The CDR3 sequence is 17 residues long. Germline V gene data show CDR1 as SGHVS and CDR2 as FQNEAQ. CDR3 DNA: TGTGCCAGCAGCTTAAGCTTGCGCGGGAGGGCCGTGGAGACCCAGTACTTC. This sequence encodes CASSLSLRGRAVETQYF.

Here the CDR3 reads CASSFPGLAGGPRDTQYF. DNA of the CDR3: TGTGCCAGCAGTTTTCCGGGACTAGCGGGAGGGCCGCGCGATACGCAGTATTTT. The chain combines TRBV28 with TRBJ2-3; 16 bases match TRBD2. Germline V gives CDR1 MDHEN, CDR2 SYDVKM. CDR3 length: 18 amino acids. J lost 6 bases, V lost 3 bases, and 9 bases had no gene match.